This T cell receptor beta chain was sequenced for a study of blood T cells in healthy people across ages (dated by TCRdb to 2013 to 2016). As for the study more broadly: In model experiments, template switching captured about one uniquely barcoded TCR beta cDNA molecule for every two T cells. Using deep sequencing normalized with unique cDNA molecular identifiers, the study measured how TCR beta repertoire diversity changes with age. Donors were grouped into four age groups: young (average roughly 15 years), middle-aged (39), aged (around 56) and long-lived (roughly 80). Using the same blood draw, the study looked at two additional independent replicas of 1 million unique cDNA reads for two donors, one aged 18 to 30 and the other aged 80 or older.

V sheds 8 bases and J sheds 0 bases, leaving 13 bases between their ends. Per the germline V gene, SQVTM is the CDR1 and ANQGSEA is the CDR2. The CDR3 measures 13 amino acids from cysteine to phenylalanine. Here the CDR3 DNA is all that survives: 39 bases in frame from base 1. The paper's findings and limits, for the study overall: Bulk unsorted PBMC profiling prevented conclusive comparison of naive and antigen-experienced compartments. A strong correlation was found between observed TCR beta diversity and the percentage of naive T cells measured by flow cytometry. As age increased, observed TCR beta diversity per million T cells dropped in a roughly linear way, and a significant reduction was already evident by age about 40. Compared with the aged group, the long-lived group had more naive CD4+ T cells, fewer expanded clones and increased TCR diversity, suggesting age selection. Estimates of total diversity based on one million sequenced T cells were regarded as lower bounds and as underestimates. The CMV infection status of donors was not known, potentially confounding age-related changes in expanded clonotypes.

Donors were a few dozen systemically healthy Caucasian individuals from Russia aged roughly 6 to 95 years. Ten milliliters of peripheral blood were drawn from each donor into EDTA-treated Vacutainer tubes. Ficoll-Paque density-gradient centrifugation was used to isolate PBMCs, with at least 6.5 million obtained per sample. Trizol reagent was used to extract total RNA from PBMCs, with at least 6 micrograms per sample. For every donor, an aliquot of PBMCs went through flow cytometry to measure the percentages of naive CD45RAhigh/CD27high T cells. This clonotype has just a few counts. The target of this receptor is not known. No base quality information exists; no much larger clone differs at one position. The library was made by 5' RACE. Data came from an Illumina HiSeq 2500. The second PCR ran for about 6 to 11 cycles and used a J-beta primer mix along with a sample-barcoded 5' primer. A template-switch 5' adaptor carrying 12 random nucleotides introduced a unique molecular identifier onto each TCR beta cDNA molecule. At least 2.5 million CDR3-containing paired-end reads were obtained from each sample. All of the RNA was converted into first-strand cDNA using the Mint cDNA synthesis kit, with a TRBC-specific oligonucleotide serving as the primer. After uracil-DNA glycosylase treatment, a first 18-cycle PCR used universal primers M1SS and BC2_uni_R on all cDNA. The study's processing was this. For normalization, 1 million high-quality reads were randomly selected from each sample, with every read carrying a distinct molecular identifier. Instead of being binned into consensus sequences, reads with shared molecular identifiers were discarded. MiTCR, run with a Q25 quality threshold and the strictest error-elimination algorithm, handled CDR3 identification, clonotype clustering and error correction. A nonparametric unseen species model with Euler transformation was used to estimate a lower bound on total TCR beta diversity. TCRdb applied fastp at Q25 and MiXCR to the public reads, then kept only in-frame beta chains. Each entry merges the rows of one CDR3 protein and shows their most common DNA and genes. For this entry, the V and J calls and clone size follow TCRdb and not the study's own pipeline. This sample lists 800,000 to 950,000 distinct CDR3 sequences; under 35% were detected once. The ten biggest clones cover roughly 10% of the sample.

These data were also reused for a study on T cells of mothers and their children. As that second study puts it: Nine systemically healthy Caucasian individuals, comprising three mothers and their six children, were included as donors. cDNA synthesis consumed the entire amount of extracted RNA, loaded at approximately 1.4 ug RNA in each 15 ul reaction. In the second PCR, the M1S primer added sample barcodes and 2-4 random nucleotides. Over 8 million TCR beta CDR3 reads were obtained for each mother, and some 3 million reads were obtained for each child. Thymic selection shapes the output of TCR recombination in a similar way in related and unrelated pairs, and inherited differences have a minor effect. Related mother-child pairs always showed normalized repertoire overlap that was slightly higher than in unrelated mother-child pairs, though the difference was never significant. No persistent microchimeric T cell clones were found, with a detection sensitivity of approximately 100 clones per million clonotypes. In the study, deep NGS was used to compare the TCR beta repertoires of mothers and children, and features distinguishing related mother-child pairs from unrelated individuals were sought. The mean age was approximately 41 +/- 4 years for the mothers and approximately 11 +/- 4 years for the children. After adapter ligation with NEBNext reagents, the libraries were sequenced on Illumina HiSeq 2000 with 100+100 nt paired-end reads. To avoid cross-contamination, the mother libraries and the child libraries were prepared a month apart and sequenced in separate runs. For each donor, between roughly 450,000 and 2,300,000 distinct TCR beta clonotypes were identified. Naive TCR beta clonotypes were estimated from low-frequency clonotypes matched to each donor's FACS-determined naive share, without sorting.

The specimen sequenced was blood. The receptor chain draws on TRBV29-1 and TRBJ1-1, and perhaps TRBD1 as D gene, on 6 matching bases. The clonotype comes from a woman aged 40-49 years in good health. The CDR3 protein: CSTYRELNTEAFF. The nucleotide sequence is given as TGCAGCACCTACAGGGAGCTGAACACTGAAGCTTTCTTT. Reference TRBV29-1 and TRBJ1-1 proteins supply the regions before and after the CDR3; the full variable domain is: SAVISQKPSRDICQRGTSLTIQCQVDSQVTMMFWYRQQPGQSLTLIATANQGSEATYESGFVIDKFPISRPNLTFSTLTVSNMSPEDSSIYLCSTYRELNTEAFFGQGTRLTVV.